This entry lists 18 T cell receptor beta chains sequenced from one sample in a study of shared clonotypes between healthy human individuals. Clones were sequenced by immunoSEQ multiplex PCR, and TCRdb holds only the in-frame ones, with some missing. The sample holds about 700,000 clones, approximately 79% seen once. Sequenced: memory CD4+ T cells sorted from blood. The subset was: CD45RA-negative fraction. These receptors all stem from a woman aged 25 to 39 in good health.

The chain's CDR3 is CASSAGSSGANVLTF. The CDR3 DNA reads TGTGCCAGCAGTGCAGGGTCTTCTGGGGCCAACGTCCTGACTTTC. The V gene is TRBV6-1, the J gene TRBJ2-6; D is possibly TRBD1 (5 bases). Trimming cost V 4 bases and J 1 base, with 8 bases left between them. Germline V gives CDR1 MNHNS, CDR2 SASEGT. There are 15 residues in the CDR3.

On this clone: The junction does not match germline at one end; this may be a read error. V gene TRBV27 combines with J gene TRBJ2-1; 8 positions match TRBD2. The CDR3 is 12 residues long. Germline V gives CDR1 MNHEY, CDR2 SMNVEV (reference sequence). The CDR3 is CASSFTSGYPVF. The CDR3 DNA is TGTGCCAGCAGTTTCACTAGCGGTTACCCGGTCTTC.

The chain carries TRBV28 and TRBJ2-3; weak D call: TRBD2 (5 bases). In germline, CDR1 is MDHEN, CDR2 SYDVKM. This CDR3 has 15 amino acids. The V gene lost 1 base and the J gene lost 6 bases, with 14 bases spanning the gap. This CDR3 is CASSLFPLRADTQYF. The CDR3 nucleotides read TGTGCCAGCAGTTTATTCCCCCTGAGGGCCGATACGCAGTATTTT.

The chain combines TRBV7-3 with TRBJ2-1; 9 nucleotides match TRBD1. Germline trimming cut 3 bases from V and 4 bases from J; bases unmatched to any gene: 4. The CDR3 covers 15 residues. CDR1 and CDR2 (germline): SGHTA, FQGTGA. The DNA for the CDR3 is TGTGCCAGCAGCTTGACCGGGACAGGGTACAATGAGCAGTTCTTC. It codes for CASSLTGTGYNEQFF. The full variable domain, its missing parts supplied by reference TRBV7-3 and TRBJ2-1, is GAGVSQTPSNKVTEKGKYVELRCDPISGHTALYWYRQSLGQGPEFLIYFQGTGAADDSGLPNDRFFAVRPEGSVSTLKIQRTERGDSAVYLCASSLTGTGYNEQFFGPGTRLTVL.

This clone was detected once. The CDR3, as DNA: TGTGCCAGCAGAAGTAGCGGGAGTGGCACCGGGGAGCTGTTTTTT. This encodes CASRSSGSGTGELFF. The rearrangement links TRBV28 to TRBJ2-2, with 9 bases matching TRBD2. Germline V gene data show CDR1 as MDHEN and CDR2 as SYDVKM. The CDR3 runs to 15 residues. Trimming cost V 6 bases and J 4 bases; bases outside gene matches: 6.

This clone was seen many times. The chain has TRBV7-3 and TRBJ1-2; no definite D call. The V gene lost 5 bases and the J gene lost 8 bases, with 15 bases spanning the gap. The CDR3 sequence is 13 residues long. Per the germline V gene, CDR1 is SGHTA and CDR2 is FQGTGA. CDR3 in DNA: TGTGCCAGCAGCCGAGCCGGGCCTCAGGGCTACACCTTC. This translates into CASSRAGPQGYTF.

The chain uses TRBV5-4 and TRBJ2-2; no reliable D call. The germline V and J ends were trimmed by 2 bases and 2 bases, with 13 bases remaining between them. Per the germline V gene, CDR1 is SGHNT and CDR2 is YYREEE (reference sequence). This CDR3 is 16 amino acids long. The CDR3 is CASSLFSVRNTGELFF. In DNA, the CDR3 is TGTGCCAGCAGCTTATTCTCCGTTCGAAACACCGGGGAGCTGTTTTTT.

The V and J genes are TRBV27 and TRBJ2-7, with a possible D match to TRBD2 (6 bases). V lost 6 bases to trimming and J lost 7 bases, with 25 bases between them. Germline lookup yields CDR1 MNHEY and CDR2 SMNVEV (reference sequence). The CDR3 sequence is 16 residues long. CDR3 in amino acids: CASSPSLGGGIGEQYF. The CDR3 nucleotides read TGTGCCAGCAGCCCATCTTTGGGGGGAGGAATAGGGGAGCAGTACTTC.

The CDR3 region has the DNA TGTGCCAGCAGCCCCAAGACTAGCGGGAGGTTGACCCAGTACTTC. Residues: CASSPKTSGRLTQYF. J is TRBJ2-5 and V is TRBV28; 13 bases align to TRBD2. V lost 6 bases, J lost 7 bases, and 8 bases stayed unmatched. The CDR3 extends over 15 amino acids. Looked up from germline, CDR1 is MDHEN and CDR2 is SYDVKM.

The chain couples TRBV10-3 to TRBJ2-4; possible D gene TRBD2, 5 bases. The germline CDR1 and CDR2 sequences are ENHRY and SYGVKD. The CDR3 sequence is 15 residues long. V dropped 6 bases and J dropped 7 bases, with 19 bases sitting between them. The CDR3 sequence is CAISDGGGPWNIQYF. CDR3 sequence (DNA): TGTGCCATCAGCGATGGTGGAGGCCCGTGGAACATTCAGTACTTC.

The V gene is TRBV30, the J gene TRBJ2-2; TRBD2 matches 12 bases. J lost 4 bases, V lost 3 bases, and 0 bases had no gene match. This CDR3 has 14 amino acids. Germline assignment: CDR1 GTSNPN and CDR2 SVGIG (reference sequence). In DNA, the CDR3 is TGTGCCTGGAGGACTAGCGGGGGCACCGGGGAGCTGTTTTTT. Translation gives CAWRTSGGTGELFF.

This chain connects TRBV2 to TRBJ2-7, with 12 positions matching TRBD2. CDR1 SNHLY and CDR2 FYNNEI come from the germline V gene. The CDR3 totals 14 residues. Losses at the gene ends were 5 bases for V and 2 bases for J; bases not matched to a gene: 1. CDR3 in DNA: TGTGCCAGCAGTCCTAGCGGGAGGGCCTACGAGCAGTACTTC. Translated, it gives CASSPSGRAYEQYF. The full variable domain, rest sourced from reference TRBV2 and TRBJ2-7, is EPEVTQTPSHQVTQMGQEVILRCVPISNHLYFYWYRQILGQKVEFLVSFYNNEISEKSEIFDDQFSVERPDGSNFTLKIRSTKLEDSAMYFCASSPSGRAYEQYFGPGTRLTVT.

This clone occurred once. J is TRBJ1-2 and V is TRBV10-3; the D is unclear. CDR3 length equals 13 residues. Deletions cut 4 bases from V and 1 base from J, with 7 bases between. Germline V CDR1 and CDR2: ENHRY, SYGVKD. In DNA, the CDR3 is TGTGCCATCAGTGGGAAGGGTAACTATGGCTACACCTTC. The encoded protein is CAISGKGNYGYTF.

The chain links TRBV10-1 to TRBJ2-5; 8 nucleotides match TRBD2. CDR3 length: 14 residues. CDR1 WNHNN and CDR2 SYGVQD come from the germline V gene (reference sequence). The V gene end was trimmed by 4 bases and the J gene end by 7 bases; junction bases not matched to a gene: 8. The CDR3 bases are TGCGCCAGCAGTGCGAGTGCGGCGGGGGGGACCCAGTACTTC. Protein sequence: CASSASAAGGTQYF.

The chain recombines TRBV5-1 with TRBJ2-5, with D possibly TRBD2 on 6 matching bases. The CDR3 has 12 amino acids. Germline V CDR1 and CDR2: SGHRS, YFSETQ. Deletions cut 4 bases from V and 5 bases from J, with 9 bases between. CDR3 loop: CASSVEGETQYF. In DNA form, the CDR3 reads TGCGCCAGCAGCGTGGAGGGGGAGACCCAGTACTTC.

The chain combines TRBV6-1 with TRBJ2-2; TRBD2 matches 9 bases. After removal of 7 bases from V and 0 bases from J, the junction contained 0 bases not matched to a gene. This CDR3 comprises 14 residues. Per the germline V gene, CDR1 is MNHNS and CDR2 is SASEGT. Here the CDR3 reads CASTSGANTGELFF. The CDR3 coding sequence is TGTGCCAGCACTAGCGGGGCGAACACCGGGGAGCTGTTTTTT.

The chain couples TRBV19 to TRBJ1-4; D is unresolved. The V gene's germline CDR1 is LNHDA and CDR2 SQIVND (reference sequence). Deletions cut 8 bases from V and 0 bases from J, with 13 bases between. The CDR3 covers 15 residues. CDR3 coding DNA: TGTGCCAGTGGGGATAGGGCGTCAACTAATGAAAAACTGTTTTTT. Its translation is CASGDRASTNEKLFF.

Note on this clone: A much larger clone lies one base from this, so it may be a read error. Other DNA sequences of this sample code for an identical CDR3. This chain connects TRBV11-2 to TRBJ2-1; tentatively, D is TRBD2 (5 bases). Trimming took 1 base from V and 0 from J, leaving 7 bases between them. The CDR3 is 15 residues long. CDR1 SGHAT and CDR2 FQNNGV come from the germline V gene. The CDR3 DNA sequence: TGTGCCAGCAGCTTAGCGGGGAGCTCCTACAATGAGCAGTTCTTC. Translation: CASSLAGSSYNEQFF.